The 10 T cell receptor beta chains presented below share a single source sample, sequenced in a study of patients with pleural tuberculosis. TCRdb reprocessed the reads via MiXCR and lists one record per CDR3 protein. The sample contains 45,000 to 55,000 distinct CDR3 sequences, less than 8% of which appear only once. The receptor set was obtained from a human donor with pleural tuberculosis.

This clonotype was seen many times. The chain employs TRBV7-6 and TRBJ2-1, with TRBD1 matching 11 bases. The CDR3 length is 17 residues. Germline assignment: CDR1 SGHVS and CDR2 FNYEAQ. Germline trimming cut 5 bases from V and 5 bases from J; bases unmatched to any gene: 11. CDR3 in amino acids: CASSPIWDRGIDNEQFF. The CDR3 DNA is TGTGCCAGCAGCCCAATCTGGGACAGGGGGATTGACAATGAGCAGTTCTTC.

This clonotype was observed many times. CDR3 residues: CASNGRGPDTQYF. In DNA form, the CDR3 reads TGTGCCAGCAACGGCAGGGGGCCAGATACGCAGTATTTT. The gene calls are TRBV27 and TRBJ2-3; 8 bases match TRBD1. Germline V lookup: CDR1 MNHEY, CDR2 SMNVEV (reference sequence). V lost 7 bases, J lost 4 bases, and 4 bases stayed unmatched. This CDR3 contains 13 residues.

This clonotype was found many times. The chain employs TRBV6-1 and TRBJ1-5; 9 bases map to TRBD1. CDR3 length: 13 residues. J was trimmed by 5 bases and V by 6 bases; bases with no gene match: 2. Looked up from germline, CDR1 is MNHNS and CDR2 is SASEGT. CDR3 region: CASRGQGDQPQHF. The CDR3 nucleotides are TGTGCCAGCAGGGGACAGGGCGATCAGCCCCAGCATTTT.

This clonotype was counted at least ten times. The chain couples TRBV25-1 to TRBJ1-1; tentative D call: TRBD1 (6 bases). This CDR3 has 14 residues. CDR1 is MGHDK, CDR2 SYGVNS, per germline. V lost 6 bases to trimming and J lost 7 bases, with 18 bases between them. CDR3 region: CASRKTGTNDEAFF. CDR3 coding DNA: TGTGCCAGCAGAAAAACCGGGACAAATGATGAAGCTTTCTTT.

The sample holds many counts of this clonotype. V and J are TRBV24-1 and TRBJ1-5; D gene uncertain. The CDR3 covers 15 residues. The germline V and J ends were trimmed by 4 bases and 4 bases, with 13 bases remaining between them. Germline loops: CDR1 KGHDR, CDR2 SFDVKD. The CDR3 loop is CATSDNKGWNQPQHF. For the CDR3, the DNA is TGTGCCACCAGTGACAACAAGGGTTGGAATCAGCCCCAGCATTTT.

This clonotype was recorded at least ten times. CDR3 amino acids: CASSPAQGTEAFF. The DNA for the CDR3 is TGTGCCAGCTCACCTGCCCAGGGCACTGAAGCTTTCTTT. The chain links TRBV18 to TRBJ1-1; D is possibly TRBD1 (5 bases). V was clipped by 3 bases and J by 4 bases, with 9 bases between them. There are 13 residues in the CDR3. Germline V CDR1 and CDR2: KGHSH, LQKENI.

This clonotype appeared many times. CDR3 bases: TGTGCCAGCAGCGAGACTCTCCGAAACACTGAAGCTTTCTTT. Its translation is CASSETLRNTEAFF. The rearrangement uses TRBV4-2 and TRBJ1-1; D is undetermined. The CDR3 covers 14 residues. The V gene's germline CDR1 is LGHNA and CDR2 YNFKEQ. Trimming pared 5 bases from V and 2 bases from J, leaving 12 bases between.

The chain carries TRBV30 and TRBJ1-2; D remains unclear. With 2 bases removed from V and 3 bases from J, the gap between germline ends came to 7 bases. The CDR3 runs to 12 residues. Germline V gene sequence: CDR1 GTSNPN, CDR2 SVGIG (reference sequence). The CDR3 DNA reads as TGTGCCTGGAGTCACGGCGACTATGGCTACACCTTC. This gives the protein CAWSHGDYGYTF.

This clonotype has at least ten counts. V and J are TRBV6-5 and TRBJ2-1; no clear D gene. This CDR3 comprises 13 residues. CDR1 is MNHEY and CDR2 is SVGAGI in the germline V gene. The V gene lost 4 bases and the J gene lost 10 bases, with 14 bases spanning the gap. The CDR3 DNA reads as TGTGCCAGCAGTTTCGGGCCTTATGCAGAGCAGTTCTTC. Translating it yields CASSFGPYAEQFF.

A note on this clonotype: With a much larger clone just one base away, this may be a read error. The DNA of the CDR3 is TGTGCCAGCAGTCCCATTGGGAGCCCTGGAAACACCATATATTTT. Encoded protein: CASSPIGSPGNTIYF. The chain has TRBV28 and TRBJ1-3; D is undetermined. V was trimmed by 5 bases and J by 2 bases, leaving 13 bases between them. The germline V gene has CDR1 MDHEN and CDR2 SYDVKM. The CDR3 totals 15 residues.